Listed below are T cell receptor beta chains from one sample, sequenced in a study of long-term antiretroviral therapy in people with HIV. TCRdb keeps only in-frame clones here, not all; method: immunoSEQ multiplex PCR. Seen here are 45,000 to 50,000 clones, about 80% observed once, and the top ten hold around 3%. The specimen comprised unsorted PBMCs, sampled 0.8 years after starting antiretroviral therapy. The receptor set was obtained from a young woman with HIV. CDR3s include the opening cysteine and the closing phenylalanine or tryptophan. The order of the fields is J gene, D gene, clone size, V gene, CDR3 DNA, CDR3 protein. A D gene is named only where the DNA matches it firmly. The size entry is marked missing in some rows and otherwise reads once, few, many or a size class.

>TRBJ2-7|.|.|TRBV2
TGTGCCAGCAGTGAATGGGCTGATTACGAGCAGTACTTC
CASSEWADYEQYF
>TRBJ1-3|.|.|TRBV6-5
TGTGCCAGCAGTTACGGGGACTCTGGAAACACCATATATTTT
CASSYGDSGNTIYF
>TRBJ1-1|.|few|TRBV4-3
TGCGCCAGCAGCCAAGATAGGGGGTTAACTGAAGCTTTCTTT
CASSQDRGLTEAFF
>TRBJ2-7|.|.|TRBV7-2
TGTGCCAGCAGCTCATGGACCGCTCCCGAGCAGTACTTC
CASSSWTAPEQYF
>TRBJ2-5|TRBD1|.|TRBV10-3
TGTGCCATCAGTGCGGGACAGCTCCAAGAGACCCAGTACTTC
CAISAGQLQETQYF
>TRBJ2-5|TRBD1|.|TRBV5-6
TGTGCCAGCAGCTGGACAGGGGAGACCCAGTACTTC
CASSWTGETQYF
>TRBJ2-2|TRBD2|.|TRBV7-6
TGTGCCAGCAGCTTAGCGGCTAGCGGCTCCGGGGAGCTGTTTTTT
CASSLAASGSGELFF
>TRBJ1-1|.|.|TRBV7-6
TGTGCCAGCAGCTTGACTCGGGGGGCGCGGCGTGAAGCTTTCTTT
CASSLTRGARREAFF
>TRBJ2-3|TRBD2|.|TRBV10-1
TGCGCCAGCAGTTATACTAGCGGGAGGTCTGCAGATACGCAGTATTTT
CASSYTSGRSADTQYF
>TRBJ1-5|.|.|TRBV28
TGTGCCAGCAGTCACAGAGCGGCCGTTAGCCAGCCCCAGCATTTT
CASSHRAAVSQPQHF
>TRBJ2-1|TRBD1|.|TRBV19
TGTGCCAGTAGTTTCCGGGACAGCCCCTACAATGAGCAGTTCTTC
CASSFRDSPYNEQFF
>TRBJ2-7|.|.|TRBV27
TGTGCCAGCAGTACGCGATCGGGACCCCAGACCTACGAGCAGTACTTC
CASSTRSGPQTYEQYF
>TRBJ2-7|TRBD2|.|TRBV28
TGTGCCAGCAGTTCACCTAGCGGTAAGAGCCTCTACGAGCAGTACTTC
CASSSPSGKSLYEQYF
>TRBJ2-1|TRBD2|.|TRBV10-3
TGTGCCATCAGTGCGGGACTAGTGGTGACGGAGCAGTTCTTC
CAISAGLVVTEQFF
>TRBJ2-7|.|.|TRBV7-6
TGTGCCAGCAGCTTAGGCTCGGGCAGGGCGTTTTACGAGCAGTACTTC
CASSLGSGRAFYEQYF
>TRBJ1-3|.|.|TRBV9
TGTGCCAGCAGCGACAAGGGCGGATACTCTGGAAACACCATATATTTT
CASSDKGGYSGNTIYF
>TRBJ2-2|.|.|TRBV27
TGTGCCAGCAGTAGCACCGGGGAGCTGTTTTTT
CASSSTGELFF
>TRBJ2-5|.|.|TRBV5-6
TGTGCCAGCAGCCCCTGGAGTCTCGAAGAGACCCAGTACTTC
CASSPWSLEETQYF
>TRBJ2-1|TRBD1|.|TRBV7-2
TGTGCCAGCAGCTCTGTTGAAAGGACAGGGGGTTACAATGAGCAGTTCTTC
CASSSVERTGGYNEQFF
>TRBJ1-1|.|.|TRBV25-1
TGTGCCAGCAGTGAGTCCCGGGACGGGCCGAACACTGAAGCTTTCTTT
CASSESRDGPNTEAFF
>TRBJ1-5|.|.|TRBV9
TGTGCCAGCGCGGAAGACGGGGGCAATCAGCCCCAGCATTTT
CASAEDGGNQPQHF
>TRBJ1-1|.|.|TRBV5-1
TGCGCCAGCAGGGGCCGGGGTATCGGTCGGGGAGCTTTCTTT
CASRGRGIGRGAFF
>TRBJ2-5|.|.|TRBV7-6
TGTGCCAGCAGCTCGACCTCTAGCGCCTTCCAAGAGACCCAGTACTTC
CASSSTSSAFQETQYF
>TRBJ2-5|.|.|TRBV28
TGTGCCAGCAGTTTTTTGGGGGCTCAAGAGACCCAGTACTTC
CASSFLGAQETQYF
>TRBJ2-1|TRBD2|.|TRBV7-2
TGTGCCAGCAGCTTACTAGCGGGAGTGTCCGATGAGCAGTTCTTC
CASSLLAGVSDEQFF
>TRBJ1-5|TRBD1|.|TRBV7-9
TGTGCCAGCAGCCGGTCCGGGACAGGGGATCAGCCCCAGCATTTT
CASSRSGTGDQPQHF
>TRBJ1-2|TRBD1|.|TRBV19
TGTGCCAGTAGTACTTTTACCGGGACAGAGTATGGCTACACCTTC
CASSTFTGTEYGYTF
>TRBJ1-1|.|.|TRBV15
TGTGCCACCAGCAGAGATTTGGCCGGGGTGAACACTGAAGCTTTCTTT
CATSRDLAGVNTEAFF
>TRBJ2-3|TRBD1|.|TRBV18
TGTGCCAGCTCACGCGACAGGGAATCAGATACGCAGTATTTT
CASSRDRESDTQYF
>TRBJ2-1|.|once|TRBV6-5
TGTGCCAGCAGTTACAGGCTCAGTATGTACAATGAGCAGTTCTTC
CASSYRLSMYNEQFF
>TRBJ2-5|.|.|TRBV6-5
TGTGCCAGTGGGGACCAAGAGACCCAGTACTTC
CASGDQETQYF